This note documents a single T cell receptor beta chain sequence. Its antigen is still unknown. 5'RACE, which relied on constant-segment primers, yielded TCR alpha and TCR beta cDNA libraries carrying sample barcodes and UMIs. TCRdb processed the 5' RACE reads anew with MiXCR; each CDR3 protein has one entry. The sample holds around 390,000 distinct CDR3 sequences; about 16% are singletons and the top ten take 20% to 25%. These data belong to a study of T-cell memory formation after mild COVID-19. Regarding the study as a whole: Certain responding clones were present in pre-infection memory, suggesting participation of cross-reactive memory. Clones which contracted sat mainly in CM and EM if CD4+, and in EMRA if CD8+. Among clones contracting day 15 to 85, CD4/CD8 was balanced, whereas later expanders leaned CD4+.

This TCR was sampled from a man younger than 30 who had mild COVID-19 (a few samples of this study predate the infection). Cell type and time point are not known. The sample taken for sequencing was PBMCs or a T cell subset sorted from them (not recorded which).

CDR3: CASSLRVTGGEGTDTQYF. CDR3 sequence (DNA): TGTGCCAGCAGCTTAAGGGTAACAGGGGGCGAGGGCACAGATACGCAGTATTTT. The V gene is TRBV7-2, the J gene TRBJ2-3; 9 bases are a match to TRBD1. The trim removed 2 bases at V and 1 base at J, leaving 10 bases unmatched. CDR3 length: 18 amino acids. Germline values: CDR1 SGHTA, CDR2 FQGNSA.